The T cell receptor beta chain under discussion was sequenced for a study of blood T cell repertoires in COVID-19. In the study overall: Acute and convalescent COVID-19 samples came from the United States, Italy and Spain. T cells, B-cell-depleted T cells, or PBMCs supplied cDNA or gDNA.

The CDR3 covers 15 residues. The V gene lost 7 bases and the J gene lost 0 bases, with 14 bases spanning the gap. Germline values: CDR1 SGHNT, CDR2 YYREEE (reference sequence). Per the original data handling: Amplifying reference gene primers gave estimates of nucleated cell counts. Assay used: immunoSEQ multiplex PCR; TCRdb lists only in-frame clones, some missing. V and J calls and clone size are as listed in that table; D and trimming were resolved from the DNA. The repertoire includes 30,000 or so clones, roughly nine tenths of them detected once, and roughly 3.2% sits in the top ten. This chain joins TRBV5-4 and TRBJ2-4, with a weak D call TRBD1 (5 bases). The TCR originated in a human donor in a cohort sampled during active COVID-19. Material for sequencing was peripheral blood. CDR3 nucleotide sequence: TGTGCCAGCTCACCCGACAGTCGAGCCAAAAACATTCAGTACTTC. It yields the protein CASSPDSRAKNIQYF.